The rows below give T cell receptor beta chains drawn from one sample of a study of cytomegalovirus exposure and HLA in healthy donors. The protocol was immunoSEQ multiplex PCR, while the TCRdb copy is restricted to in-frame clones and leaves out a portion. The data hold fewer than 120,000 clones, with 60% to 85% observed a single time. Specimen: PBMCs. These TCRs come from a woman under 40 in good health and CMV-seronegative. The CDR3 runs from the conserved cysteine through the conserved F or W. A D gene is named only where the DNA matches it firmly. Not all rows give a size; the values are once, few, many and, for expanded clones, a class.

-	-	TRBV9	TRBJ1-2	CASSGAAILNYGYTF	TGTGCCAGCAGCGGAGCTGCAATTCTTAACTATGGCTACACCTTC
-	-	TRBV6-1	TRBJ2-5	CASQRGRGKTQYF	TGTGCCAGCCAAAGGGGGCGCGGGAAGACCCAGTACTTC
once	-	TRBV6-5	TRBJ2-7	CASSSLDRTQYF	TGTGCCAGCAGTTCCCTAGACAGGACGCAGTACTTC
-	-	TRBV11-2	TRBJ1-2	CASSLEGGREHGYTF	TGTGCCAGCAGCTTAGAAGGGGGTAGAGAACATGGCTACACCTTC
-	-	TRBV28	TRBJ1-1	CASSLSVNTEAFF	TGTGCCAGCAGTTTATCGGTGAACACTGAAGCTTTCTTT
-	-	TRBV18	TRBJ1-1	CASSPRPGDNPEAFF	TGTGCCAGCTCACCAAGGCCAGGGGATAACCCTGAAGCTTTCTTT
-	-	TRBV5-1	TRBJ1-1	CASSLLSVQGEAFF	TGCGCCAGCAGCTTGCTGTCTGTTCAGGGGGAAGCTTTCTTT
-	-	TRBV7-9	TRBJ2-1	CASSLPLRLSNEQFF	TGTGCCAGCAGCTTACCGCTTCGTCTGAGCAATGAGCAGTTCTTC
few	-	TRBV2	TRBJ1-2	CASREQGVKGYTF	TGTGCCAGCAGAGAACAGGGTGTGAAAGGCTACACCTTC
-	TRBD1	TRBV4-3	TRBJ2-7	CASSHYRQGPYEQYF	TGCGCCAGCAGCCACTATCGACAGGGGCCCTACGAGCAGTACTTC
-	-	TRBV4-2	TRBJ1-2	CASSPVGGARGYTF	TGTGCCAGCAGCCCCGTCGGAGGGGCGCGAGGCTACACCTTC
-	-	TRBV10-1	TRBJ2-2	CASSELGADTGELFF	TGCGCCAGCAGTGAGTTGGGGGCTGACACCGGGGAGCTGTTTTTT
-	TRBD2	TRBV9	TRBJ2-1	CASSGMSGRAYNEQFF	TGTGCCAGCAGCGGCATGAGCGGGAGGGCCTACAATGAGCAGTTCTTC
-	-	TRBV9	TRBJ1-1	CASSEGIGGGTEAFF	TGTGCCAGCAGTGAAGGGATAGGTGGGGGGACTGAAGCTTTCTTT
-	-	TRBV27	TRBJ1-1	CASRDGGNTEAFF	TGTGCCAGCCGGGACGGGGGAAACACTGAAGCTTTCTTT
-	-	TRBV9	TRBJ2-7	CASSLTAGQNYEQYF	TGTGCCAGCAGCCTGACGGCGGGGCAGAATTACGAGCAGTACTTC
-	TRBD1	TRBV25-1	TRBJ1-2	CASSPRTGGFYGYTF	TGTGCCAGCAGTCCAAGGACAGGGGGCTTCTATGGCTACACCTTC
-	TRBD2	TRBV7-6	TRBJ2-1	CASRQTSGGYNEQFF	TGTGCCAGCAGACAAACTAGCGGGGGCTACAATGAGCAGTTCTTC
once	-	TRBV6-5	TRBJ2-7	CATRDNSYEQYF	TGTGCCACCCGGGACAACTCCTACGAGCAGTACTTC
-	-	TRBV4-3	TRBJ2-5	CASSQEGGEDETQYF	TGCGCCAGCAGCCAAGAGGGGGGAGAGGATGAGACCCAGTACTTC
-	TRBD2	TRBV28	TRBJ2-1	CASSSTGGRALNEQFF	TGTGCCAGCAGTTCCACGGGTGGGAGGGCCTTGAATGAGCAGTTCTTC
-	TRBD1	TRBV4-1	TRBJ1-2	CASSQETGTGDGYTF	TGCGCCAGCAGCCAAGAGACCGGGACAGGAGATGGCTACACCTTC
-	TRBD1	TRBV30	TRBJ2-5	CAWRRRQGLVQETQYF	TGTGCCTGGAGGCGCAGACAGGGTTTGGTCCAAGAGACCCAGTACTTC
few	TRBD1	TRBV7-9	TRBJ2-7	CASSLVQGAYEQYF	TGTGCCAGCAGCTTAGTACAGGGGGCCTACGAGCAGTACTTC
-	TRBD2	TRBV29-1	TRBJ2-2	CSVTRTSGAPTGELFF	TGCAGCGTCACTAGGACTAGCGGGGCCCCAACCGGGGAGCTGTTTTTT
-	-	TRBV5-1	TRBJ1-1	CASSPGVLGQGRWTEAFF	TGCGCCAGCAGCCCGGGGGTCCTTGGCCAAGGGAGATGGACTGAAGCTTTCTTT
-	-	TRBV28	TRBJ1-5	CASSSVQVNQPQHF	TGTGCCAGCAGTTCTGTACAGGTCAATCAGCCCCAGCATTTT
few	-	TRBV29-1	TRBJ2-2	CSVSTRADTGELFF	TGCAGCGTTTCGACCAGGGCTGACACCGGGGAGCTGTTTTTT
-	-	TRBV5-1	TRBJ2-2	CASSLVGGSGELFF	TGCGCCAGCAGCTTGGTTGGCGGATCCGGGGAGCTGTTTTTT
-	-	TRBV6-1	TRBJ1-1	CASSALTRQKNTEAFF	TGTGCCAGCAGTGCTCTAACGAGACAGAAGAACACTGAAGCTTTCTTT
-	-	TRBV4-2	TRBJ2-5	CASSQGLGERQETQYF	TGTGCCAGCAGCCAAGGACTCGGGGAGAGGCAAGAGACCCAGTACTTC
few	-	TRBV9	TRBJ2-7	CASSKSGAYEQYF	TGTGCCAGCAGTAAAAGTGGAGCATACGAGCAGTACTTC
-	-	TRBV7-8	TRBJ1-3	CASSRGGAGGNTIYF	TGTGCCAGCAGCCGGGGGGGGGCAGGTGGAAACACCATATATTTT
-	TRBD1	TRBV7-3	TRBJ1-1	CASSLTGGDEAFF	TGTGCCAGCAGCTTAACAGGGGGCGATGAAGCTTTCTTT
-	TRBD1	TRBV30	TRBJ2-1	CAWARTGTVSNEQFF	TGTGCCTGGGCCCGGACAGGGACCGTCTCGAATGAGCAGTTCTTC
once	-	TRBV28	TRBJ1-4	CASSLGTGIGEKLFF	TGTGCCAGCAGTCTAGGAACAGGGATTGGGGAAAAACTGTTTTTT
-	-	TRBV11-3	TRBJ1-1	CASSLDQYTEAFF	TGTGCCAGCAGCCTTGATCAGTACACTGAAGCTTTCTTT
-	-	TRBV6-6	TRBJ2-5	CASSYGMAQETQYF	TGTGCCAGCAGTTACGGTATGGCCCAAGAGACCCAGTACTTC
few	-	TRBV6-5	TRBJ2-6	CASTKTGSGANVLTF	TGTGCCAGCACCAAAACGGGGTCTGGGGCCAACGTCCTGACTTTC
-	-	TRBV2	TRBJ2-5	CASSPNQLSGKETQYF	TGTGCCAGCAGTCCAAACCAACTGAGCGGAAAAGAGACCCAGTACTTC
-	-	TRBV5-1	TRBJ1-1	CASSSTGSNTEAFF	TGCGCCAGCAGCTCGACAGGATCCAACACTGAAGCTTTCTTT
-	-	TRBV6-5	TRBJ2-7	CASSYRESYEQYF	TGTGCCAGCAGTTACCGGGAGTCCTACGAGCAGTACTTC
-	-	TRBV5-8	TRBJ2-7	CASSNQKRMYEQYF	TGTGCCAGCAGCAACCAGAAGCGGATGTACGAGCAGTACTTC
-	TRBD1	TRBV5-4	TRBJ2-7	CASSLRTGGVYEQYF	TGTGCCAGCAGCTTGCGGACAGGGGGCGTCTACGAGCAGTACTTC
few	TRBD1	TRBV7-2	TRBJ2-7	CASSLGTGTVYEQYF	TGTGCCAGCAGCTTAGGGACAGGGACCGTCTACGAGCAGTACTTC
-	TRBD1	TRBV14	TRBJ2-2	CASSRSTRTGATGELFF	TGTGCCAGCAGCCGGTCTACCAGGACAGGGGCTACCGGGGAGCTGTTTTTT
-	-	TRBV7-2	TRBJ1-2	CASSAQGTYGYTF	TGTGCCAGCAGCGCGCAGGGGACCTATGGCTACACCTTC
-	TRBD2	TRBV28	TRBJ2-7	CASTGTSALPYEQYF	TGTGCCAGCACCGGGACTAGCGCCCTTCCCTACGAGCAGTACTTC
-	TRBD1	TRBV5-4	TRBJ2-7	CASSLPGTGGRYEQYF	TGTGCCAGCAGCTTGCCCGGGACAGGGGGCAGGTACGAGCAGTACTTC
-	-	TRBV7-9	TRBJ1-2	CASSSSSLRAQGGYTF	TGTGCCAGCAGCTCCAGTAGCCTCCGGGCCCAGGGCGGCTACACCTTC